The clone carrying this T cell receptor (beta chain) has at least ten counts. What it recognizes is unknown. This specimen comes from a study of blood T cells in healthy people across ages. A second roughly 7 to 12 cycle PCR used barcoded and J-beta primers. Each cDNA was tagged by a template-switch adaptor containing 12 random nucleotides. A single record per CDR3 protein comes from TCRdb applying MiXCR to the 5' RACE reads. The table shows 1.5 million to 2 million distinct CDR3 sequences, with 28% occurring only once. The V and J ends lost 1 base and 2 bases respectively, with 12 bases between them. This CDR3 spans 16 amino acids. Germline V gene sequence: CDR1 SEHNR, CDR2 FQNEAQ (reference sequence). Caucasian individuals from Russia who were healthy and aged 6 to 90 acted as donors. Study-level results: Long-lived donors had more naive CD4+ cells and higher diversity than aged donors.

This chain links TRBV7-9 with TRBJ2-4; D ambiguous. Specimen: blood. This TCR derives from a woman in her thirties in good health. The CDR3: CASSLGGEWPKNIQYF. CDR3 sequence (DNA): TGTGCCAGCAGCTTAGGAGGCGAATGGCCCAAAAACATTCAGTACTTC.